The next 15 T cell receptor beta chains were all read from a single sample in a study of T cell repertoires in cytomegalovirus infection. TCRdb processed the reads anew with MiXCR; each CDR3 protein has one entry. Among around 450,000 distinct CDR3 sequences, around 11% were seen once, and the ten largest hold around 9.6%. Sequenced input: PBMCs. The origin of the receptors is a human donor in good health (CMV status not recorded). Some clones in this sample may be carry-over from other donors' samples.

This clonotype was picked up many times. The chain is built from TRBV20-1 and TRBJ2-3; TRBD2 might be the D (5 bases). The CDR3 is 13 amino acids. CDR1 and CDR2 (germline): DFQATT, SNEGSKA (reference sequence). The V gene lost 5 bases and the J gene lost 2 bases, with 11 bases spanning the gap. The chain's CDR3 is CSARTFITDTQYF. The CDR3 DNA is TGCAGTGCTCGGACTTTCATCACAGATACGCAGTATTTT.

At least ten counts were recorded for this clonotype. The CDR3 reads CATSDSPYNEQFF. The CDR3 DNA sequence: TGTGCCACCAGTGACAGCCCCTACAATGAGCAGTTCTTC. The chain couples TRBV24-1 to TRBJ2-1, with D unclear. CDR3 length: 13 amino acids. V lost 4 bases and J 2 bases, leaving 5 bases between the germline ends. The germline V gene has CDR1 KGHDR and CDR2 SFDVKD.

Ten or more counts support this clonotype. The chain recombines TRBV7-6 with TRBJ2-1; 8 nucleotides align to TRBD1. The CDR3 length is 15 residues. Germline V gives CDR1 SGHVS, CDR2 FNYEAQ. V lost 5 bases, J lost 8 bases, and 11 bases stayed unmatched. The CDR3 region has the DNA TGTGCCAGCAGCGAGCAGGGGGCGGTAAGGCATGAGCAGTTCTTC. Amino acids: CASSEQGAVRHEQFF.

The CDR3 region has the DNA TGTGCCAGCAGCGTAGAGGCAGGGGGCATGGACACTGAAGCTTTCTTT. It encodes CASSVEAGGMDTEAFF. This chain uses TRBV9 with TRBJ1-1; 8 nucleotides agree with TRBD1. The CDR3 sequence is 16 residues long. Germline-derived CDR1 and CDR2 are SGDLS and YYNGEE. The ends lost 0 bases at V and 3 bases at J; junction bases unmatched: 7.

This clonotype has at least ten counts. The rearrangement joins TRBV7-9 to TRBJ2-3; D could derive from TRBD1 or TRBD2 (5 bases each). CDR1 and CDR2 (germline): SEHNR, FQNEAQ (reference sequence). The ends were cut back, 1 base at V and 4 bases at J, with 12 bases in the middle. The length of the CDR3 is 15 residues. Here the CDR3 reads CASSLERGSSDTQYF. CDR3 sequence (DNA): TGTGCCAGCAGCTTAGAGAGGGGCTCTTCAGATACGCAGTATTTT.

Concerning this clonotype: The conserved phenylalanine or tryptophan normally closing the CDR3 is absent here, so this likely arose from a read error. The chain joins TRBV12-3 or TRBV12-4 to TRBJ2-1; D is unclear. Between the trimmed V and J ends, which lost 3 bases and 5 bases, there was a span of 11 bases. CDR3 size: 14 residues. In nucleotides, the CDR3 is TGTGCCAGCAGTTTTCCAGGAAATCACAATGAGCAGTTCATC. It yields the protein CASSFPGNHNEQFI.

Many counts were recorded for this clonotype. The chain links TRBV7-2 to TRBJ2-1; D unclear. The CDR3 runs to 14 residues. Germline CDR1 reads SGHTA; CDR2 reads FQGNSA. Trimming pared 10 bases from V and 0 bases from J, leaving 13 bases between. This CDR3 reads CAISTQRSYNEQFF. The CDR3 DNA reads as TGTGCCATTTCAACTCAACGCTCCTACAATGAGCAGTTCTTC.

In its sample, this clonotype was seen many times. The CDR3 region has the DNA TGCGCCAGCAGCCAAGAAGCAGCGGGGGCCAACACCGGGGAGCTGTTTTTT. Residues: CASSQEAAGANTGELFF. The chain couples TRBV4-1 to TRBJ2-2; 8 bases fit TRBD2. Unmatched junction bases numbered 5, after V lost 0 bases and J lost 2 bases. This CDR3 has 17 residues. From germline, CDR1 is MGHRA and CDR2 YSYEKL.

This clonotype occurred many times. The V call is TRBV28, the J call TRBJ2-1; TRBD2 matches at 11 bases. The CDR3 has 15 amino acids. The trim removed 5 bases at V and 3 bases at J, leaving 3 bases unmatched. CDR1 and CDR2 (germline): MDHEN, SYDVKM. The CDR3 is CASSGTSGVYNEQFF. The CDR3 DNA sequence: TGTGCCAGCAGTGGGACTAGCGGAGTCTACAATGAGCAGTTCTTC.

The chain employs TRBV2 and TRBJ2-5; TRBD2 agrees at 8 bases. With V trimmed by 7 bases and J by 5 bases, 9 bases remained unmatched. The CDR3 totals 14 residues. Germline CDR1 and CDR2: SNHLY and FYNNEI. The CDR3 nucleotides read TGTGCCAGCACCCCTCGGGAGGGCCGGGAGACCCAGTACTTC. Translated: CASTPREGRETQYF.

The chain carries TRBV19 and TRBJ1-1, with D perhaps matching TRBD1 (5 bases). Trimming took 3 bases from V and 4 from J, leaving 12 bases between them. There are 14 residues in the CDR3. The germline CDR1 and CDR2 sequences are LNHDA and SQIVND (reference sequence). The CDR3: CASSIRQGGTEAFF. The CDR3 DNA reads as TGTGCCAGTAGTATTCGGCAGGGAGGCACTGAAGCTTTCTTT.

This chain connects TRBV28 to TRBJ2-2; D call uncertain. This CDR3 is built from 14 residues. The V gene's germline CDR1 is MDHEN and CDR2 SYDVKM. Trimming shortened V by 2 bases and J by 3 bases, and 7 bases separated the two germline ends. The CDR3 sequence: CASSLALDTGELFF. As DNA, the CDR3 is TGTGCCAGCAGTTTAGCACTTGACACCGGGGAGCTGTTTTTT.

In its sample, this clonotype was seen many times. The CDR3 bases are TGTGCCAGCAGCCCAGGGGGGATTGCCCGTGAAAAACTGTTTTTT. This codes for CASSPGGIAREKLFF. The V and J genes are TRBV7-2 and TRBJ1-4; 7 positions match TRBD1. Germline values: CDR1 SGHTA, CDR2 FQGNSA. This CDR3 contains 15 residues. The J segment lost 7 bases and the V segment lost 5 bases, leaving 10 bases of the junction unmatched. Filled out from reference TRBV7-2 and TRBJ1-4, the complete variable domain reads GAGVSQSPSNKVTEKGKDVELRCDPISGHTALYWYRQSLGQGLEFLIYFQGNSAPDKSGLPSDRFSAERTGGSVSTLTIQRTQQEDSAVYLCASSPGGIAREKLFFGSGTQLSVL.

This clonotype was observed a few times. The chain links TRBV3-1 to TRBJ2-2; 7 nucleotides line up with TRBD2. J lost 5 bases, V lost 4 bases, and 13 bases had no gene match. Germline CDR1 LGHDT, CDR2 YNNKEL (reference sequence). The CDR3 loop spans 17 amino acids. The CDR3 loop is CASSLHPAGVETGELFF. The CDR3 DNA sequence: TGTGCCAGCAGCCTACACCCGGCGGGAGTAGAAACCGGGGAGCTGTTTTTT.

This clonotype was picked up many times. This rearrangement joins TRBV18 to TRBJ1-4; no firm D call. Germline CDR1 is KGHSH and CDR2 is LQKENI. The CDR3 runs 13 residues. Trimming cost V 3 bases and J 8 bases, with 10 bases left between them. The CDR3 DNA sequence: TGTGCCAGCTCACCCCAACGCGGGGAAAAACTGTTTTTT. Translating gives CASSPQRGEKLFF. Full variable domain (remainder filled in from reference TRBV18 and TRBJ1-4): NAGVMQNPRHLVRRRGQEARLRCSPMKGHSHVYWYRQLPEEGLKFMVYLQKENIIDESGMPKERFSAEFPKEGPSILRIQQVVRGDSAAYFCASSPQRGEKLFFGSGTQLSVL.